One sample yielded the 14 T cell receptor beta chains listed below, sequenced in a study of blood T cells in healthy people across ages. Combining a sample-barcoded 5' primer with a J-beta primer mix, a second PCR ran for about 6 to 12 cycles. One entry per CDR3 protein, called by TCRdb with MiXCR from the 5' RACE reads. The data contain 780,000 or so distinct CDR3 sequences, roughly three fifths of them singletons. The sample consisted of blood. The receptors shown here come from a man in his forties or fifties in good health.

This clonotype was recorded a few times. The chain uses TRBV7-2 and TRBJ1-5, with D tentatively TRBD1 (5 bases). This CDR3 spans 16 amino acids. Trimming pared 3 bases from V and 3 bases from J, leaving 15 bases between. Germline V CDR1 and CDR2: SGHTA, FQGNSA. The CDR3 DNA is TGTGCCAGCAGCTTGTTGGGGGGAATTCCCAATCAGCCCCAGCATTTT. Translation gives CASSLLGGIPNQPQHF.

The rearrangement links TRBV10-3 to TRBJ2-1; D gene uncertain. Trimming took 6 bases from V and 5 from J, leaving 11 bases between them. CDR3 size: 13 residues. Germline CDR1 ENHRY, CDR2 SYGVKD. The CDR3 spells CAISPRMNNEQFF. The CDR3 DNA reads TGTGCCATCAGCCCCCGCATGAACAATGAGCAGTTCTTC.

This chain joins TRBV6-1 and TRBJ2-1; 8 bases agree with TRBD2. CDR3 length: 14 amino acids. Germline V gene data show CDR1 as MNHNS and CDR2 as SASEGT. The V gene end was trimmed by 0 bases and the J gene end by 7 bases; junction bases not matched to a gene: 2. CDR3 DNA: TGTGCCAGCAGTGAAGCTTTAGCGGGGAATGAGCAGTTCTTC. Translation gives CASSEALAGNEQFF.

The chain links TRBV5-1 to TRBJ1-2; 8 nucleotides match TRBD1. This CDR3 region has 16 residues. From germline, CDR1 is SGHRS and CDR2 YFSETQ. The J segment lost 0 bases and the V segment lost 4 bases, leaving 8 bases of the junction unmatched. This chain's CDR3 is CASSGGTGGANYGYTF. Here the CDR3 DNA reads TGCGCCAGCAGCGGCGGGACAGGAGGAGCTAACTATGGCTACACCTTC. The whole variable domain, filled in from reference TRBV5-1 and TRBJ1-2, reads KAGVTQTPRYLIKTRGQQVTLSCSPISGHRSVSWYQQTPGQGLQFLFEYFSETQRNKGNFPGRFSGRQFSNSRSEMNVSTLELGDSALYLCASSGGTGGANYGYTFGSGTRLTVV.

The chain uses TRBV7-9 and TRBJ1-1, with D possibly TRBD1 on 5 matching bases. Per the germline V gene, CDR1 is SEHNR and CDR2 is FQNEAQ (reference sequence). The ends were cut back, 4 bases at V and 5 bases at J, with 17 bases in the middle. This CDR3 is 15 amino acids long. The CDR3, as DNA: TGTGCCAGCAGCTCTGCGTGGGGCGCGGGGACTGAAGCTTTCTTT. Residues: CASSSAWGAGTEAFF.

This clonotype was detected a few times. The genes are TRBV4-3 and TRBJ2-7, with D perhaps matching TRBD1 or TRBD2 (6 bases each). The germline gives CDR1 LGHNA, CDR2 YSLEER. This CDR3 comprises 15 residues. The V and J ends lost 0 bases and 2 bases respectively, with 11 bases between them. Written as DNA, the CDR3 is TGCGCCAGCAGCCAAGATCGGGGGCCAACCTACGAGCAGTACTTC. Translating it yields CASSQDRGPTYEQYF.

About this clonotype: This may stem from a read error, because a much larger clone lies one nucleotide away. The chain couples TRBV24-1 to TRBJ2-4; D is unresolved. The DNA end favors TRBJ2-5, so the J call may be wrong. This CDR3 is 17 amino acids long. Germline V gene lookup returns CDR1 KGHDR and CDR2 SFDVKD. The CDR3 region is CATSDPFLDEIQETQYF. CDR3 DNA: TGTGCCACCAGTGACCCCTTTCTGGACGAAATTCAAGAGACCCAGTACTTC.

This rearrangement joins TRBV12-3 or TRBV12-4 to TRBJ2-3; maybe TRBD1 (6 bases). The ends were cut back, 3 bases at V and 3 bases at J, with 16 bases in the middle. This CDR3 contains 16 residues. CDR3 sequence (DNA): TGTGCCAGCAGTTTTTTGTCAGGGGAAGTTACAGATACGCAGTATTTT. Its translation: CASSFLSGEVTDTQYF.

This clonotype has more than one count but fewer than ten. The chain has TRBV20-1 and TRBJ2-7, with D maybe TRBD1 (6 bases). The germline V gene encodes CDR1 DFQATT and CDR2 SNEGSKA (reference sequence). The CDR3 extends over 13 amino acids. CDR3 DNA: TGCAGCGGTACAGATACAGGGAACTACGAGCAGTACTTC. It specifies CSGTDTGNYEQYF.

The CDR3 nucleotides are TGTGCCAGCAGCTATACGGGAGTGAATCAAGAGACCCAGTACTTC. This codes for CASSYTGVNQETQYF. This chain joins TRBV7-9 and TRBJ2-5; tentative D call: TRBD2 (6 bases). The ends were cut back, 4 bases at V and 2 bases at J, with 14 bases in the middle. Germline CDR1 and CDR2: SEHNR and FQNEAQ (reference sequence). The CDR3 has 15 residues.

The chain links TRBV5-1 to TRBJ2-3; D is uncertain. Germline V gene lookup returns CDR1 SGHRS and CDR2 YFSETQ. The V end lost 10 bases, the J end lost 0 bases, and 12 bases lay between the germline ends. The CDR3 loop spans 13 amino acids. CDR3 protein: CASRASSTDTQYF. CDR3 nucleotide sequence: TGCGCCTCCCGGGCATCTAGCACAGATACGCAGTATTTT.

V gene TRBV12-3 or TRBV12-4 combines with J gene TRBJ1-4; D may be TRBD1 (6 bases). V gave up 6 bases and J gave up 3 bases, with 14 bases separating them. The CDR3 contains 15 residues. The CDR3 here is CASRLATGPNEKLFF. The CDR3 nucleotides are TGTGCCAGCAGGCTAGCGACAGGACCTAATGAAAAACTGTTTTTT.

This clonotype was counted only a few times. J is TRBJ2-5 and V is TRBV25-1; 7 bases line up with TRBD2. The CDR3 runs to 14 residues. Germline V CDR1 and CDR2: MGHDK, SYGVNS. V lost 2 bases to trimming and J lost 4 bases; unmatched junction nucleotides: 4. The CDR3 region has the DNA TGTGCCAGCAGTGAAGATCTAGCGGTAGAGACCCAGTACTTC. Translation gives CASSEDLAVETQYF.

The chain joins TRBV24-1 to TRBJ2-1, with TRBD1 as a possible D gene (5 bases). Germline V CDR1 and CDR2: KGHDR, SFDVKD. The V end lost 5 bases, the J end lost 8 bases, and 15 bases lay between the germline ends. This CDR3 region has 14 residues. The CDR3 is CATSVQGWGDEQFF. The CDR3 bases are TGTGCCACCAGTGTTCAGGGATGGGGTGATGAGCAGTTCTTC.